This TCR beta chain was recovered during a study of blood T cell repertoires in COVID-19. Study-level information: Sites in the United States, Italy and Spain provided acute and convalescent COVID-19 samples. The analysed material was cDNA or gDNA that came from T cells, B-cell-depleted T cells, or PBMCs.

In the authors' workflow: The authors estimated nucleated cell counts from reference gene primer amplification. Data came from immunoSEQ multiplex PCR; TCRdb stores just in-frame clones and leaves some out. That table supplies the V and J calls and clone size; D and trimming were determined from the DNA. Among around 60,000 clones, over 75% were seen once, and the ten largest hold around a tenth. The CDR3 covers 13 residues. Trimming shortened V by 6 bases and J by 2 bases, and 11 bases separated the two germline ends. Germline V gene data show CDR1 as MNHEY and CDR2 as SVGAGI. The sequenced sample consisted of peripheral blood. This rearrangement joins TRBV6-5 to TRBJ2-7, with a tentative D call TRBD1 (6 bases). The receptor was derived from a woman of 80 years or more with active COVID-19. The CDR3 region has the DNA TGTGCCAGCAGGGCTACAGGGACCTACGAGCAGTACTTC. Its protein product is CASRATGTYEQYF.